The rows below give T cell receptor beta chains drawn from one sample of a study of regulatory T cells in long-lasting Graves disease. TCRdb reprocessed the multiplex PCR reads with MiXCR, giving one entry per CDR3 protein. The top ten hold roughly 40% of the sample, which has roughly 700,000 distinct CDR3 sequences, about 32% seen once. This specimen consisted of peripheral blood mononuclear cells (PBMCs), obtained when the disease was refractory, from a patient treated with antithyroid drugs. The receptors were gathered from a female donor with Graves disease. The CDR3 runs from the conserved cysteine through the conserved F or W. Fields, in order: J gene, V gene, D gene, clone size, CDR3 DNA, CDR3 protein. A D gene is named only where the DNA matches it firmly. Some rows have no size entry. The others give once, few or many, or a class for an expanded clone.

TRBJ1-6	TRBV6-5	.	few	TGTGCCAGCAGTTATGGGGGGAGGCCTTCACCCCTCCACTTT	CASSYGGRPSPLHF
TRBJ1-1	TRBV10-2	TRBD1	once	TGCGCCAGCAGGGACTTTCCGGGACAGGGGTTTTGGGACACTGAAGCTTTCTTT	CASRDFPGQGFWDTEAFF
TRBJ2-7	TRBV5-1	TRBD1	few	TGCGCCAGCAGCTTGGCCCGGACAGGGGCTCAAGAGCAGTACTTC	CASSLARTGAQEQYF
TRBJ2-7	TRBV6-2/TRBV6-3	TRBD1	.	TGTGCCAGCAGTTACCGACAGGGGGAGCAGTACTTC	CASSYRQGEQYF
TRBJ2-7	TRBV29-1	.	.	TGCAGCGTTGAAGTGAGGGCCTCCTACGAGCAGTACTTC	CSVEVRASYEQYF
TRBJ2-7	TRBV28	TRBD1	many	TGTGCCAGCAGTATGACAGGGATGGTCTCCTACGAGCAGTACTTC	CASSMTGMVSYEQYF
TRBJ2-2	TRBV5-5	.	.	TGTGCCAGCAGCTTGTATTGGGCAGAAAGCGGGGAGCTGTTTTTT	CASSLYWAESGELFF
TRBJ1-2	TRBV5-1	TRBD1	.	TGCGCCAGCAGCCCGACAGGGGATGATGGCTACACCTTC	CASSPTGDDGYTF
TRBJ1-2	TRBV5-8	.	few	TGTGCCAGCAGCTTGTCCCTTTATAACTATGGCTACACCTTC	CASSLSLYNYGYTF
TRBJ1-1	TRBV6-1	.	.	TGTGCCAGCAAAAGAGGACCGGGGGTAACATTGATCACTGAAGCTTTCTTT	CASKRGPGVTLITEAFF
TRBJ1-5	TRBV14	.	few	TGTGCCAGCAGCCTCCCGGGACGCAATCAGCCCCAGCATTTT	CASSLPGRNQPQHF
TRBJ2-7	TRBV12-3/TRBV12-4	.	.	TGTGCCAGCGGGGCGGTACGGTACGAGCAGTACTTC	CASGAVRYEQYF
TRBJ2-7	TRBV29-1	TRBD1	.	TGCAGCGTTGAAGAGACCCTAGACAGGGGAGGCAACGAGCAGTACTTC	CSVEETLDRGGNEQYF
TRBJ1-5	TRBV2	.	few	TGTGCCAGCCATGATCCGAATCAGCCCCAGCATTTT	CASHDPNQPQHF
TRBJ1-4	TRBV29-1	.	.	TGCAGCGCGGGGGGGGCCAATGAAAAACTGTTTTTT	CSAGGANEKLFF
TRBJ2-7	TRBV29-1	TRBD2	many	TGCAGCGTGCCTAGCGGGAGTAGGTCCTACGAGCAGTACTTC	CSVPSGSRSYEQYF
TRBJ1-2	TRBV6-2/TRBV6-3	.	many	TGTGCCAGCAGTTATCAGGTTAACTATGGCTACACCTTC	CASSYQVNYGYTF
TRBJ2-7	TRBV12-3/TRBV12-4	TRBD1	.	TGTGCCAGCAGCTCTAATGGACAGGGTGAATACGAGCAGTACTTC	CASSSNGQGEYEQYF
TRBJ2-7	TRBV5-1	.	few	TGCGCCAGCAGCTTACAGGGTTTCTACGAGCAGTACTTC	CASSLQGFYEQYF
TRBJ1-2	TRBV4-1	.	.	TGCGCCAGCAGCCAAACGGGGACTAACTATGGCTACACCTTC	CASSQTGTNYGYTF
TRBJ2-2	TRBV5-1	TRBD2	.	TGCGCCAGCAGCTTGTTAGCGGGATGGGTCGGGGAGCTGTTTTTT	CASSLLAGWVGELFF
TRBJ1-5	TRBV6-1	.	many	TGTGCCAGCAGTATCGTGGGTCAGCCCCAGCATTTT	CASSIVGQPQHF
TRBJ2-2	TRBV2	.	many	TGTGCCAGCAGTGTTCGGACATACACCGGGGAGCTGTTTTTT	CASSVRTYTGELFF
TRBJ2-5	TRBV6-2/TRBV6-3	TRBD2	.	TGTGCCAGCAACCCCGGGACTAGCGGGAAAGAGACCCAGTACTTC	CASNPGTSGKETQYF
TRBJ2-7	TRBV14	.	.	TGTGCCAGCAGCCAACCCCGTGGAAAGCAGTACTTC	CASSQPRGKQYF
TRBJ1-3	TRBV13	.	.	TGTGCCAGCAGCCGACGGACGGTACAAAAATCTGGAAACACCATATATTTT	CASSRRTVQKSGNTIYF
TRBJ2-5	TRBV28	.	.	TGTGCCAGCAGTGGATCGGGGACTGCCTCGGAGACCCAGTACTTC	CASSGSGTASETQYF
TRBJ1-2	TRBV13	.	few	TGTGCCAGCAGTAACCCTCCTAACTATGGCTACACCTTC	CASSNPPNYGYTF
TRBJ2-7	TRBV7-2	TRBD2	many	TGTGCCAGCAGCTTAGAGCGGGGCCACGAGCAGTACTTC	CASSLERGHEQYF
TRBJ1-6	TRBV27	.	many	TGTGCCACCAAAGCGAGCTCCTATAATTCACCCCTCCACTTT	CATKASSYNSPLHF
TRBJ1-3	TRBV3-1	.	.	TGTGCCAGCAGCCTTCAAGCTTCTGGAAACACCATATATTTT	CASSLQASGNTIYF
TRBJ2-7	TRBV5-5	TRBD1	.	TGTGCCAGCAGTTATCCGGGACAGGGCGTCAACGAGCAGTACTTC	CASSYPGQGVNEQYF
TRBJ2-7	TRBV5-6	.	.	TGTGCCAGCAGTTTTACCGGGCAAGGGGTCGAGCAGTACTTC	CASSFTGQGVEQYF
TRBJ1-5	TRBV10-3	.	.	TGTGCCATCAGAAAAACAGGTCATGGCAATCAGCCCCAGCATTTT	CAIRKTGHGNQPQHF
TRBJ1-2	TRBV30	.	many	TGTGCCTGGAGTAAGGGCAGGGACTATGGCTACACCTTC	CAWSKGRDYGYTF
TRBJ2-7	TRBV20-1	TRBD2	.	TGCAGTGCTAGGGGTAGCGGGGCCCCCTACGAGCAGTACTTC	CSARGSGAPYEQYF
TRBJ1-6	TRBV20-1	TRBD1	.	TGCAGTGCTAACAGGGGGAATTCACCCCTCCACTTT	CSANRGNSPLHF
TRBJ2-7	TRBV6-1	TRBD2	.	TGTGCCAGCAGTCCCGACACACTAGCGGGCCCGCGGGCGCAGTACTTC	CASSPDTLAGPRAQYF
TRBJ2-5	TRBV20-1	.	.	TGCAGTGCTAGAAAGACTTCGCAAGAGACCCAGTACTTC	CSARKTSQETQYF
TRBJ1-1	TRBV20-1	TRBD1	.	TGCAGTGCTCCACCCCGGGACAGCGAAGCTTTCTTT	CSAPPRDSEAFF
TRBJ1-1	TRBV28	.	.	TGTGCCAGCAGTTTCACATTGACTGAAGCTTTCTTT	CASSFTLTEAFF
TRBJ1-2	TRBV5-1	.	.	TGCGCCAGCAGCTTGGCGGCTCCAACCCGCTATGGCTACACCTTC	CASSLAAPTRYGYTF
TRBJ2-5	TRBV9	.	.	TGTGCCAGCAGTGTGGTGGGCAGGGGTTATGAGACCCAGTACTTC	CASSVVGRGYETQYF
TRBJ2-7	TRBV13	TRBD2	.	TGTGCCAGCAGCTCCTCTCGTAGGGTTAGCGGGAGCTACGAGCAGTACTTC	CASSSSRRVSGSYEQYF
TRBJ1-1	TRBV5-1	.	few	TGCGCCAGCAGCGCCGGGATTGGAGTGGAAGCTTTCTTT	CASSAGIGVEAFF
TRBJ2-7	TRBV12-3/TRBV12-4	.	few	TGTGCCAGCAGTCAAACCACCCTGGGTCTAAATTTC	CASSQTTLGLNF
TRBJ1-2	TRBV18	.	.	TGTGCCAGCTCACCCAGAGTAGATAACTATGGCTACACCTTC	CASSPRVDNYGYTF
TRBJ2-5	TRBV2	TRBD1	many	TGTGCCAGCATAGGGACAGGGGGCCTCCAAGAGACCCAGTACTTC	CASIGTGGLQETQYF
TRBJ1-4	TRBV2	.	many	TGTGCCAGCAGTGAAGTTGCAGACTTTTCTGAAAAACTGTTTTTT	CASSEVADFSEKLFF
TRBJ1-2	TRBV12-3/TRBV12-4	.	many	TGTGCCAGCAGGGACAGTTACTATGGCTACACCTTC	CASRDSYYGYTF
TRBJ1-5	TRBV27	TRBD1	few	TGTGCCAGCACCCAGACAGGGGGACATCAGCCCCAGCATTTT	CASTQTGGHQPQHF